Listed below are T cell receptor beta chains from one sample, sequenced in a study of T cells in Graves' hyperthyroidism and ophthalmopathy. One entry per CDR3 protein results from TCRdb running MiXCR on the multiplex PCR reads. The sample has about 250,000 distinct CDR3 sequences, roughly 22% seen once. Sequencing was performed on blood. Receptor source: a man aged 25-45 years with Graves' ophthalmopathy. Both conserved end residues are part of each CDR3. The order of the fields is J gene, V gene, clone size, D gene, CDR3 DNA, CDR3 protein. A D gene is named only where the DNA matches it firmly. Clone size appears in some rows only: once, few, many, or a class for an expanded clone.

>TRBJ1-2|TRBV12-3/TRBV12-4|few|.
TGTGCCAGCAGTTTCTCCGGGACCGCTTATGGCTACACCTTC
CASSFSGTAYGYTF
>TRBJ2-3|TRBV18|.|.
TGTGCCAGCTCAGAATTAACAACAGATACGCAGTATTTT
CASSELTTDTQYF
>TRBJ2-7|TRBV11-3|many|.
TGTGCCAGCAGCTTAGGGGGAAACGAGCAGTACTTC
CASSLGGNEQYF
>TRBJ1-1|TRBV10-3|.|.
TGTGCCATCAGTGAGTCGATGGGTAAAGCTTTCTTT
CAISESMGKAFF
>TRBJ2-1|TRBV12-3/TRBV12-4|.|.
TGTGCCAGCAGTTCCCCCCTAGGCAGGGTCTCTGGCAATGAGCAGTTCTTC
CASSSPLGRVSGNEQFF
>TRBJ2-2|TRBV7-7|once|.
TGTGCTAGCAGCTTAAGGGGAAACACCGGGGAGCTGTTTTTT
CASSLRGNTGELFF
>TRBJ2-7|TRBV25-1|few|TRBD2
TGTGCCAGCAGTGAAAGAAGTAGCGGGACCGGCGAGCAGTACTTC
CASSERSSGTGEQYF
>TRBJ1-2|TRBV7-8|many|.
TGTGCCAGCAGCCTACAGGATGTCGCGTCCTATGGCTACACCTTC
CASSLQDVASYGYTF
>TRBJ2-5|TRBV7-2|.|TRBD2
TGTGCCAGCAGCTTAGAACTAGCGGGAGAAGAGACCCAGTACTTC
CASSLELAGEETQYF
>TRBJ2-5|TRBV2|many|.
TGTGCCAGCAGTGTTGACCCTTGGGCGCAGAACCAAGAGACCCAGTACTTC
CASSVDPWAQNQETQYF
>TRBJ1-3|TRBV27|.|.
TGTGCCAGCAGAAATACTTTGGGGTCTGGAAACACCATATATTTT
CASRNTLGSGNTIYF
>TRBJ1-4|TRBV28|.|.
TGTGCCAGCAGCCGACAGATAAATGAAAAACTGTTTTTT
CASSRQINEKLFF
>TRBJ2-5|TRBV7-9|few|.
TGTGCCAGCAGCTTATGGTTCCAAGAGACCCAGTACTTC
CASSLWFQETQYF
>TRBJ2-3|TRBV5-4|.|TRBD1
TGTGCCAGCAGACCTGGACAGGGGTATATGGATACGCAGTATTTT
CASRPGQGYMDTQYF
>TRBJ1-5|TRBV6-1|many|.
TGTGCCAGCAGTGAACAGGAGCGCCAGCATTTT
CASSEQERQHF